This T cell receptor beta chain emerged from a study of T cells of healthy individuals. This clonotype has only a few counts. One entry per CDR3 protein, called by TCRdb with MiXCR from the 5' RACE reads. The profile shows tens of thousands of distinct CDR3 sequences, about 15% of them singletons. This CDR3 is built from 15 residues. Germline V gives CDR1 SGHTA, CDR2 FQGNSA. Losses at the gene ends were 1 base for V and 4 bases for J; bases not matched to a gene: 4. This sequence joins TRBV7-2 and TRBJ2-1, with 7 bases matching TRBD2. The TCR originated in a human donor in good health. As DNA, the CDR3 is TGTGCCAGCAGCTTAGGTGCGGGAGAATACAATGAGCAGTTCTTC. Translated, it gives CASSLGAGEYNEQFF.